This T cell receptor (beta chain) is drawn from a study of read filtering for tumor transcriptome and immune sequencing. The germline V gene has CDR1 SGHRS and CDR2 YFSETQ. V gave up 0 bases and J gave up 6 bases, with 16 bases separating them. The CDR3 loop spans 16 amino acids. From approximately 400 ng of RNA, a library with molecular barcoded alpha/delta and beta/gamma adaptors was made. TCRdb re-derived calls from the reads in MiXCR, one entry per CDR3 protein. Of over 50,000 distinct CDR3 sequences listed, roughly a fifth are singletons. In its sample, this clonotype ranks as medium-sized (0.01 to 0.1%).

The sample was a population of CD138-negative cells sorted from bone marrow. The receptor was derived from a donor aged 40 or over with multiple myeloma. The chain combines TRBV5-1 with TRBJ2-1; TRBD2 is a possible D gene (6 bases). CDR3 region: CASSLAEGSGGNEQFF. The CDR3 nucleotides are TGCGCCAGCAGCTTGGCCGAAGGGTCCGGGGGCAATGAGCAGTTCTTC.